This T cell receptor beta chain stems from a study of cytomegalovirus exposure and HLA in healthy donors. Findings and limits, study-wide: Reportedly, fewer N-insertions than the approximately 700-donor mean appeared in an Asian-associated ancestry cluster in a later analysis. Sequencing likely caused a cluster of highly shared sequence variants. TCR beta V segments were, for the most part, productive about 87% or about 30% of the time in an earlier analysis.

The CDR3 sequence is 14 residues long. Germline V lookup: CDR1 SGHNT, CDR2 YYREEE (reference sequence). V lost 4 bases, J lost 4 bases, and 12 bases lay in between. Nominally healthy donors were sampled, though unrecorded immune exposures were likely. 13 Jbeta primers and 60 Vbeta primers were used for the PCR. Profiled with immunoSEQ multiplex PCR; TCRdb holds only in-frame clones, not every one. This repertoire shows 150,000 to 190,000 clones, roughly 84% found once; its top ten account for about 2.4%. This clone was observed a handful of times. What it binds is not known. The TCR was taken from a woman in her late teens or twenties in good health and CMV-seronegative. Sequencing was done on a sample of PBMCs. The chain uses TRBV5-4 and TRBJ1-3; no definite D call. The CDR3 reads CASSRGADGNTIYF. The CDR3, as DNA: TGTGCCAGCAGCCGAGGCGCAGACGGAAACACCATATATTTT.